The rows below give T cell receptor beta chains drawn from one sample of a study of T-cell memory formation after mild COVID-19. Using its own MiXCR run on the 5' RACE reads, TCRdb lists one record per CDR3 protein. The table has about 190,000 distinct CDR3 sequences, about a sixth seen once. Sequencing was performed on PBMCs or a T cell subset sorted from them (not recorded which). These receptors were obtained from an adult woman who had mild COVID-19 (a few samples of this study predate the infection). Cell type and time point are not known. CDR3s include the opening cysteine and the closing phenylalanine or tryptophan. A D gene is named only where the DNA matches it firmly. Rows give clone size only sometimes, using once, few, many, or a class for an expanded clone.

.,TRBJ2-7,TRBV6-5,TRBD1,TGTGCCAGCAGTACGGGACAGGGGTGGTCCTACGAGCAGTACTTC,CASSTGQGWSYEQYF
.,TRBJ1-5,TRBV6-1,TRBD1,TGTGCCAGCAGCTATACAGGGGGGAATCAGCCCCAGCATTTT,CASSYTGGNQPQHF
.,TRBJ2-3,TRBV5-1,TRBD2,TGCGCCAGCAGCCCCCGACTAGCGGCGAGCACAGATACGCAGTATTTT,CASSPRLAASTDTQYF
.,TRBJ2-7,TRBV12-3/TRBV12-4,TRBD2,TGTGCCAGCAGCCTGGTAGCGGGAGTGTACGAGCAGTACTTC,CASSLVAGVYEQYF
.,TRBJ2-1,TRBV5-1,TRBD1,TGCGCCAGCAGCTTGGCGGGACAGCTTTACAATGAGCAGTTCTTC,CASSLAGQLYNEQFF
few,TRBJ2-5,TRBV7-2,.,TGTGCCAGCAGCTTAAGGTTCCGATTAAAGGGCCAAGAGACCCAGTACTTC,CASSLRFRLKGQETQYF
.,TRBJ2-4,TRBV2,.,TGTGCCAGCACCCTTGGGGGTCGACCCAAAAACATTCAGTACTTC,CASTLGGRPKNIQYF
.,TRBJ1-2,TRBV27,.,TGTGCCAGCAGCCAGACAGCCCGTAACTATGGCTACACCTTC,CASSQTARNYGYTF
few,TRBJ1-1,TRBV5-1,.,TGCGCCAGCAGCTTGGAATTAGGAGTGGACACTGAAGCTTTCTTT,CASSLELGVDTEAFF
few,TRBJ2-7,TRBV12-3/TRBV12-4,TRBD1,TGTGCCAGCAGTCCATCCGGGACAGGGGTCGGCGAGCAGTACTTC,CASSPSGTGVGEQYF
many,TRBJ1-6,TRBV7-2,.,TGTGCCAGCAGCTTAGACAGTATCGATTCACCCCTCCACTTT,CASSLDSIDSPLHF
.,TRBJ2-3,TRBV27,TRBD1,TGTGCCAGCAGTTTGGTAGGGACAGGCACAGATACGCAGTATTTT,CASSLVGTGTDTQYF
.,TRBJ2-5,TRBV4-2,TRBD2,TGTGCCAGCAGCCGCGGACTAGCGGGACAAGAGACCCAGTACTTC,CASSRGLAGQETQYF
few,TRBJ2-1,TRBV7-8,.,TGTGCCAGCAGCCATAATGAGCGGCTACTCTCGGGGGAGCAGTTCTTC,CASSHNERLLSGEQFF
.,TRBJ2-1,TRBV20-1,TRBD2,TGCAGTGCTAGGCGAACTAGCGGGTACAATGAGCAGTTCTTC,CSARRTSGYNEQFF
.,TRBJ1-2,TRBV12-5,.,TGTGCTAGTGGTTCGAGGACAGCCTTGATCTCCTATGGCTACACCTTC,CASGSRTALISYGYTF
few,TRBJ2-5,TRBV24-1,.,TGTGCCACCAGTGACTTCGACGGGTACCAAGAGACCCAGTACTTC,CATSDFDGYQETQYF
few,TRBJ2-7,TRBV5-5,.,TGTGCCAGCAGCTTGGGAGGGGCCAGTGCCTACGAGCAGTACTTC,CASSLGGASAYEQYF
few,TRBJ2-3,TRBV11-3,TRBD2,TGTGCCAGCAGGTCTAGCGGGATACCCACAGATACGCAGTATTTT,CASRSSGIPTDTQYF
.,TRBJ2-1,TRBV24-1,.,TGTGCCACCAGTGATTCCCCGTCAACAGGCTCCTACAATGAGCAGTTCTTC,CATSDSPSTGSYNEQFF
many,TRBJ1-1,TRBV12-3/TRBV12-4,.,TGTGCCAGCAGCTTACAGGAGAACACTGAAGCTTTCTTT,CASSLQENTEAFF
many,TRBJ2-3,TRBV5-1,TRBD2,TGCGCCAGCAGCTTGAGCGGGGTTAACACAGATACGCAGTATTTT,CASSLSGVNTDTQYF
many,TRBJ2-7,TRBV5-1,.,TGCGCCAGCAGCTTGGTATCCTACGAGCAGTACTTC,CASSLVSYEQYF
few,TRBJ1-4,TRBV20-1,.,TGCAGTGCCCAGGCGGCGGGAAATGTATCTGCAACTAATGAAAAACTGTTTTTT,CSAQAAGNVSATNEKLFF
.,TRBJ1-1,TRBV6-5,TRBD1,TGTGCCAGCAGTCGACAGGGGGCGCGCGTAGCTTTCTTT,CASSRQGARVAFF
.,TRBJ2-5,TRBV7-8,.,TGTGCCAGCAGCTTTGGGCGGCAAGAGACCCAGTACTTC,CASSFGRQETQYF
few,TRBJ2-7,TRBV6-6,TRBD1,TGTGCCAGCAGTTATGACAGAAGGGGGCTCGAGCAGTACTTC,CASSYDRRGLEQYF
few,TRBJ2-2,TRBV6-5,.,TGTGCCAGCAGTTACGGGGTTGGCATAACCGGGGAGCTGTTTTTT,CASSYGVGITGELFF
few,TRBJ2-6,TRBV20-1,.,TGCAGTGCTAGGGAGAGGGCCAACGTCCTGACTTTC,CSARERANVLTF
.,TRBJ2-7,TRBV6-2/TRBV6-3,.,TGTGCCAGCAGTCCACCCTACAGCCGGACAGTTTCCTACGAGCAGTACTTC,CASSPPYSRTVSYEQYF
.,TRBJ1-1,TRBV24-1,.,TGTGCCACCAGTGGTATAACAAGTCGAGCTTTCTTT,CATSGITSRAFF
.,TRBJ2-7,TRBV11-1,.,TGTGCCAGCAGCGCGTCCGACGAGCAGTACTTC,CASSASDEQYF